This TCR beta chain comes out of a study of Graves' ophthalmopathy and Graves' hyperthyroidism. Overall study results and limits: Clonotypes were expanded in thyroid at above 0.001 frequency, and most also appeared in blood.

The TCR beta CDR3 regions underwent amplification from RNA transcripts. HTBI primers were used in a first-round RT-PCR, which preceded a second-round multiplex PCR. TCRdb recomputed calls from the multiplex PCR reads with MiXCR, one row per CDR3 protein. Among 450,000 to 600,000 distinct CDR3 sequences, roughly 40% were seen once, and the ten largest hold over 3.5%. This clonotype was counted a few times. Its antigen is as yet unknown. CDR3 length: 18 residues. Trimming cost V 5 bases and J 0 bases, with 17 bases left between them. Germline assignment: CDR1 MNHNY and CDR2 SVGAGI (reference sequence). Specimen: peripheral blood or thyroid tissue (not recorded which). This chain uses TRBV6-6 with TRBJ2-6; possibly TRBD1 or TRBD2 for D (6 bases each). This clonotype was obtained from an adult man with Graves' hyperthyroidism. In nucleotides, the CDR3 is TGTGCCAGCAGTGCCAAAGGGGGGTCCCTCTCTGGGGCCAACGTCCTGACTTTC. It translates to CASSAKGGSLSGANVLTF.